Presented here are 25 T cell receptor beta chains from one specimen sequenced in a study of cytomegalovirus exposure and HLA in healthy donors. 60 Vbeta and 13 Jbeta primers were used in PCR. Profiled with immunoSEQ multiplex PCR; TCRdb holds only in-frame clones, not every one. In the table there are 150,000 to 200,000 clones, 78% of which are singletons. Sequencing input: PBMCs. The receptors derive from a woman under 40 in good health and CMV-seropositive.

In its sample, this clone was seen once. This chain connects TRBV4-1 to TRBJ2-3; the match to TRBD2 covers 7 bases. V shed 0 bases, J shed 9 bases, and the junction held 6 bases outside the gene matches. The CDR3 is 14 amino acids. CDR1 MGHRA and CDR2 YSYEKL come from the germline V gene. CDR3 sequence reads: CASSQESGRETQYF. The DNA for the CDR3 is TGCGCCAGCAGCCAAGAATCAGGGCGGGAGACGCAGTATTTT.

The V gene is TRBV7-2, the J gene TRBJ1-2; 12 bases are shared with TRBD1. CDR1 and CDR2 (germline): SGHTA, FQGNSA. The J segment lost 8 bases and the V segment lost 4 bases, leaving 11 bases of the junction unmatched. The CDR3 runs 16 residues. CDR3 protein: CASSSEPGQGARGYTF. The CDR3 coding sequence is TGTGCCAGCAGCTCCGAACCGGGACAGGGGGCAAGAGGCTACACCTTC.

This clone was observed a handful of times. This chain joins TRBV6-5 and TRBJ2-2; the D gene is possibly TRBD2 (5 bases). The CDR3 is 12 residues long. Deletions cut 8 bases from V and 1 base from J, with 5 bases between. CDR1 is MNHEY, CDR2 SVGAGI, per germline. The CDR3 bases are TGTGCCAGCGGGAGGAACACCGGGGAGCTGTTTTTT. Amino acids: CASGRNTGELFF.

There are a few counts of this clone. V and J are TRBV27 and TRBJ1-2; D might be TRBD1 (5 bases). Germline V gene lookup returns CDR1 MNHEY and CDR2 SMNVEV (reference sequence). V was shortened by 2 bases and J by 7 bases, with 20 bases between the two germline ends. The CDR3 runs to 16 residues. Written as DNA, the CDR3 is TGTGCCAGCAGTTTACATGTCCTGGAGGGGCCTTCTGGCTACACCTTC. Translation gives CASSLHVLEGPSGYTF.

This sequence joins TRBV15 and TRBJ2-3; no clear D gene. The CDR3 covers 13 residues. CDR1 and CDR2 from the germline V gene are LNHNV and YYDKDF (reference sequence). The V and J ends lost 1 base and 3 bases respectively, with 5 bases between them. The CDR3 reads CATSRGRTDTQYF. The CDR3 DNA is TGTGCCACCAGCAGAGGCCGGACAGATACGCAGTATTTT.

The V and J genes are TRBV4-3 and TRBJ2-2, with D possibly matching TRBD2 (6 bases). The CDR3 covers 13 residues. V was pared by 2 bases and J by 7 bases, with 8 bases between. The germline V gene encodes CDR1 LGHNA and CDR2 YSLEER. The CDR3 region is CASSQLTSGELFF. The CDR3 DNA follows: TGCGCCAGCAGCCAACTGACTAGCGGGGAGCTGTTTTTT.

J is TRBJ1-4 and V is TRBV5-6; D might be TRBD1 (5 bases). V gave up 3 bases and J gave up 4 bases, with 22 bases separating them. CDR1 and CDR2 (germline): SGHDT, YYEEEE. The CDR3 is 18 amino acids. The CDR3 DNA reads as TGTGCCAGCAGCTCCAACCATCTGGGGACTTGGAGTAATGAAAAACTGTTTTTT. It yields the protein CASSSNHLGTWSNEKLFF.

The chain uses TRBV6-4 and TRBJ2-2; perhaps TRBD2 as D (5 bases). V was trimmed by 6 bases and J by 5 bases, leaving 7 bases between them. The CDR3 has 12 amino acids. Germline V gives CDR1 MRHNA, CDR2 SNTAGT. CDR3: CASSRGTGELFF. In DNA, the CDR3 is TGTGCCAGCAGCCGGGGTACCGGGGAGCTGTTTTTT.

This chain uses TRBV2 with TRBJ2-1; no clear D. Between the trimmed V and J ends, which lost 6 bases and 4 bases, there was a span of 7 bases. This CDR3 spans 12 amino acids. The germline V gene has CDR1 SNHLY and CDR2 FYNNEI. As DNA, the CDR3 is TGTGCCAGCAGGGGCTCGTACAATGAGCAGTTCTTC. Protein: CASRGSYNEQFF.

The CDR3, as DNA: TGTGCCAGCACCCTGGACAGGGGCAATCAGCCCCAGCATTTT. The encoded protein is CASTLDRGNQPQHF. This chain links TRBV2 with TRBJ1-5, with 8 bases matching TRBD1. Per the germline V gene, CDR1 is SNHLY and CDR2 is FYNNEI. V shed 7 bases, J shed 2 bases, and the junction held 4 bases outside the gene matches. This CDR3 has 14 residues.

This clone was seen only a few times. The chain has TRBV7-2 and TRBJ2-7; 8 nucleotides line up with TRBD1. This CDR3 has 16 residues. V trimming: 2 bases; J trimming: 2 bases; junction bases outside the gene matches: 8. Germline CDR1 reads SGHTA; CDR2 reads FQGNSA. The CDR3 is CASSLSDGTGPYEQYF. In nucleotides, the CDR3 is TGTGCCAGCAGCTTATCCGACGGGACAGGCCCCTACGAGCAGTACTTC.

This chain uses TRBV13 with TRBJ2-1; TRBD1 agrees at 9 bases. V shed 4 bases and J 9 bases; nucleotides not matched to a gene: 10. The CDR3 extends over 15 amino acids. Germline-derived CDR1 and CDR2 are PRHDT and FYEKMQ (reference sequence). The CDR3 DNA reads as TGTGCCAGCAGCTCCACAGGGGGCTTTGCCGGTGAGCAGTTCTTC. Its translation: CASSSTGGFAGEQFF.

This rearrangement joins TRBV7-2 to TRBJ2-3, with TRBD1 matching over 8 bases. Trimming cost V 0 bases and J 5 bases; bases outside gene matches: 4. The CDR3 spans 15 residues. CDR1 is SGHTA, CDR2 FQGNSA, per germline. CDR3 region: CASSLAGQVRDTQYF. As DNA, the CDR3 is TGTGCCAGCAGCTTAGCGGGACAGGTTAGAGATACGCAGTATTTT.

The chain recombines TRBV27 with TRBJ1-6; 9 bases align to TRBD1. J was trimmed by 9 bases and V by 3 bases; bases with no gene match: 15. The CDR3 has 18 residues. Per the germline V gene, CDR1 is MNHEY and CDR2 is SMNVEV (reference sequence). The CDR3 sequence is CASSFEAPLTGGASPLHF. For the CDR3, the DNA is TGTGCCAGCAGTTTCGAAGCACCGCTTACAGGGGGCGCTTCACCCCTCCACTTT.

The chain is built from TRBV6-5 and TRBJ1-1; TRBD1 aligns across 10 bases. The CDR3 is made up of 13 amino acids. Germline V lookup: CDR1 MNHEY, CDR2 SVGAGI. Losses at the gene ends were 8 bases for V and 1 base for J; bases not matched to a gene: 1. CDR3 coding DNA: TGTGCCAGCTGGGACAGGGGGAACACTGAAGCTTTCTTT. It specifies CASWDRGNTEAFF.

This rearrangement joins TRBV5-4 to TRBJ2-3, with 7 positions matching TRBD2. The germline gives CDR1 SGHNT, CDR2 YYREEE (reference sequence). The V segment lost 3 bases and the J segment 3 bases; nucleotides outside the gene matches: 7. The CDR3 is 15 amino acids. CDR3 DNA: TGTGCCAGCAGCTCCAAGAGCGGGGTTACAGATACGCAGTATTTT. Protein sequence: CASSSKSGVTDTQYF. Using reference TRBV5-4 and TRBJ2-3 for the parts outside the CDR3, the full variable domain is ETGVTQSPTHLIKTRGQQVTLRCSSQSGHNTVSWYQQALGQGPQFIFQYYREEENGRGNFPPRFSGLQFPNYSSELNVNALELDDSALYLCASSSKSGVTDTQYFGPGTRLTVL.

This chain joins TRBV9 and TRBJ2-7, with D perhaps TRBD2 (6 bases). V lost 4 bases and J lost 3, with 14 bases in between. Germline values: CDR1 SGDLS, CDR2 YYNGEE. The CDR3 contains 14 residues. CDR3 sequence reads: CASSPGGSGYEQYF. Here the CDR3 DNA reads TGTGCCAGCAGCCCCGGGGGTAGTGGCTACGAGCAGTACTTC. Filled out from reference TRBV9 and TRBJ2-7, the complete variable domain reads DSGVTQTPKHLITATGQRVTLRCSPRSGDLSVYWYQQSLDQGLQFLIQYYNGEERAKGNILERFSAQQFPDLHSELNLSSLELGDSALYFCASSPGGSGYEQYFGPGTRLTVT.

The rearrangement joins TRBV7-2 to TRBJ2-7; 8 bases match TRBD2. The V and J ends lost 5 bases and 10 bases, in that order; junction bases with no gene match: 19. This CDR3 spans 16 amino acids. Germline loops: CDR1 SGHTA, CDR2 FQGNSA. The CDR3 protein is CASSPPRAGGPRNQYF. The CDR3 nucleotides are TGTGCCAGCAGCCCCCCGCGGGCGGGGGGCCCACGTAATCAGTACTTC.

This clone occurred a few times. This sequence joins TRBV5-1 and TRBJ2-2; the D is unclear. V was trimmed by 4 bases and J by 1 base, leaving 8 bases between them. Germline V gene lookup returns CDR1 SGHRS and CDR2 YFSETQ. This CDR3 comprises 14 residues. The CDR3 nucleotides are TGCGCCAGCAGCAGAGACTGGAACACCGGGGAGCTGTTTTTT. Translated: CASSRDWNTGELFF.

The chain joins TRBV5-1 to TRBJ2-7; D is possibly TRBD2 (6 bases). The ends were cut back, 3 bases at V and 2 bases at J, with 12 bases in the middle. Germline V gives CDR1 SGHRS, CDR2 YFSETQ. This CDR3 comprises 14 residues. The CDR3 loop is CASSWRAGPYEQYF. For the CDR3, the DNA is TGCGCCAGCAGCTGGCGGGCGGGGCCCTACGAGCAGTACTTC.

The chain uses TRBV27 and TRBJ2-7, with 8 bases that match TRBD1. The CDR3 is 13 amino acids. J was trimmed by 4 bases and V by 5 bases; bases with no gene match: 4. The V gene's germline CDR1 is MNHEY and CDR2 SMNVEV (reference sequence). CDR3 region: CASSRQGAYEQYF. The DNA of the CDR3 is TGTGCCAGCAGTCGGCAGGGGGCGTACGAGCAGTACTTC.

The V gene is TRBV2, the J gene TRBJ1-4; 9 positions agree with TRBD1. The CDR3 has 16 amino acids. The junction had 14 bases not matched to a gene; V was cut back by 8 bases and J by 7 bases. The germline V gene has CDR1 SNHLY and CDR2 FYNNEI. The CDR3 coding sequence is TGTGCCAGCTCCCCCGGGGTTGGGACAGGGCGTGAAAAACTGTTTTTT. It translates to CASSPGVGTGREKLFF.

A few counts support this clone. The J gene is TRBJ1-1, the V gene TRBV15; TRBD1 matches 7 bases. V was clipped by 9 bases and J by 0 bases; unmatched bases: 7. Looked up from germline, CDR1 is LNHNV and CDR2 is YYDKDF (reference sequence). This CDR3 has 14 residues. The DNA for the CDR3 is TGTGCCACAAGCCAGGGACAGATGAACACTGAAGCTTTCTTT. Encoded protein: CATSQGQMNTEAFF.

V is TRBV2 and J is TRBJ1-2; 9 nucleotides align to TRBD1. Germline V gene sequence: CDR1 SNHLY, CDR2 FYNNEI. V trimming: 3 bases; J trimming: 4 bases; junction bases outside the gene matches: 0. The CDR3 is 13 residues long. The CDR3: CASSEGQGYGYTF. CDR3 DNA: TGTGCCAGCAGTGAGGGACAGGGCTATGGCTACACCTTC.

The chain links TRBV28 to TRBJ2-1, with 13 bases matching TRBD2. The V gene's germline CDR1 is MDHEN and CDR2 SYDVKM. The CDR3 spans 17 residues. After removal of 8 bases from V and 5 bases from J, the junction contained 12 bases not matched to a gene. CDR3 sequence reads: CASSPTSGRSQHNEQFF. The CDR3 nucleotides are TGTGCCAGCTCACCGACTAGCGGGAGGTCTCAGCACAATGAGCAGTTCTTC.